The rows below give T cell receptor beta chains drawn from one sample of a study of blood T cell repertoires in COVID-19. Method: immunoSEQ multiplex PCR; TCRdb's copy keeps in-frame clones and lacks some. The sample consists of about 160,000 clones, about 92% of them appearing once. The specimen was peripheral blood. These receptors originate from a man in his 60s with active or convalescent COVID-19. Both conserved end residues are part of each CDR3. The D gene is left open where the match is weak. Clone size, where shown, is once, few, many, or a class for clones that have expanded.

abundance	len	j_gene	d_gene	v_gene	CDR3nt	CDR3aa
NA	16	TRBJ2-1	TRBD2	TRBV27	TGTGCCAGCACCACCCGTGGGACTAGCGGGTACAATGAGCAGTTCTTC	CASTTRGTSGYNEQFF
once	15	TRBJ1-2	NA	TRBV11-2	TGTGCCAGCAGCCCCCCGCTAGGACAACTCTATGGCTACACCTTC	CASSPPLGQLYGYTF
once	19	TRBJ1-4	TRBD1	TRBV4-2	TGTGCCAGCAGCCAAGAACCCGGGACAGGGTTAGCAACTAATGAAAAACTGTTTTTT	CASSQEPGTGLATNEKLFF
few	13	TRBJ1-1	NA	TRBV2	TGTGCCAGCAGTGCACAGATGAACACTGAAGCTTTCTTT	CASSAQMNTEAFF
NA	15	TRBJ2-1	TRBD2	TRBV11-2	TGTGCCAGCAGCCCAACCGGGACTAGAGGCAATGAGCAGTTCTTC	CASSPTGTRGNEQFF
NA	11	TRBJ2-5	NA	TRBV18	TGTGCCAGCTCACCCGAAGAGACCCAGTACTTC	CASSPEETQYF
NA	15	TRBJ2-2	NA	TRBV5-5	TGTGCCAGCAGCTTGTCTCCAGGGGTGGCCGGGGAGCTGTTTTTT	CASSLSPGVAGELFF
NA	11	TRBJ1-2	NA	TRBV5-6	TGTGCCAGCAGCACAGGCTATGGCTACACCTTC	CASSTGYGYTF
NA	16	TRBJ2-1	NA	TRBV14	TGTGCCAGCAGCCAAGGGTACGATAGCTCCTACAATGAGCAGTTCTTC	CASSQGYDSSYNEQFF
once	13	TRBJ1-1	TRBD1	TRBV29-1	TGCAGCGTTGACCAGGGGGCCCACACTGAAGCTTTCTTT	CSVDQGAHTEAFF
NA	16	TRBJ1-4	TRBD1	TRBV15	TGTGCCACCAGCGGGAGATCGACAGGGAATAATGAAAAACTGTTTTTT	CATSGRSTGNNEKLFF
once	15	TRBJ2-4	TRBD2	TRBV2	TGTGCCAGCAGTCCATTTAGCGGGGGGGGAAACATTCAGTACTTC	CASSPFSGGGNIQYF
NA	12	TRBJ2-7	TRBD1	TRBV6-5	TGTGCCACCAGACAGGGAACCTACGAGCAGTACTTC	CATRQGTYEQYF
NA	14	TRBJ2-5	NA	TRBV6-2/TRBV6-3	TGTGCCAGCAGTTACTCGGGGGCCCAAGAGACCCAGTACTTC	CASSYSGAQETQYF
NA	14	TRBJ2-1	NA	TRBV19	TGTGCCAGTAGTATAGGGGCAGGGGTCAATGAGCAGTTCTTC	CASSIGAGVNEQFF
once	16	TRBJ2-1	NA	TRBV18	TGTGCCAGCTCCCCAGCCGGGACAAGGGGAAACAATGAGCAGTTCTTC	CASSPAGTRGNNEQFF
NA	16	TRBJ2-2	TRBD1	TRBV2	TGTGCCAGCAGCAGAGGACAGGGGCGGAACACCGGGGAGCTGTTTTTT	CASSRGQGRNTGELFF
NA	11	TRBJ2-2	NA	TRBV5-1	TGCGCCAGCTCAGACACCGGGGAGCTGTTTTTT	CASSDTGELFF
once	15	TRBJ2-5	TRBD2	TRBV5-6	TGTGCCAGCAGCTTGGTACGGGGGGGCGCAGTCACCCAGTACTTC	CASSLVRGGAVTQYF
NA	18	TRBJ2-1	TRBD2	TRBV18	TGTGCCAGCGCAAGGGGCGACGCGGGGGGGGCCTCCTACAATGAGCAGTTCTTC	CASARGDAGGASYNEQFF
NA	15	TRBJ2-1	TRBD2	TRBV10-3	TGTGCCATCAGTGCGTTAGCGGGGCACTACAATGAGCAGTTCTTC	CAISALAGHYNEQFF
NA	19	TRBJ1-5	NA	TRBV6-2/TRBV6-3	TGTGCCAGCAGCCACCTACCGGGACACAGAACTTTAAGCAATCAGCCCCAGCATTTT	CASSHLPGHRTLSNQPQHF